Here is one T cell receptor (beta chain) with its context. The antigen remains undetermined. These data come from a study of T cells in Graves' hyperthyroidism and ophthalmopathy. Study results and caveats: Blood samples included most of the expanded thyroid clonotypes exceeding 0.001.

Recently diagnosed hyperthyroidism of less than 2 months' duration affected patients aged 18 to 65. Exclusions: uncontrolled infection, other autoimmune disease, pregnancy, lactation. Using RNA transcripts as the source, TCR beta CDR3 regions were amplified. First-round RT-PCR of the TCR CDR3 relied on the HTBI primer set. TCRdb reanalysed the multiplex PCR reads using MiXCR and keeps one entry per CDR3 protein. The table has fewer than 450,000 distinct CDR3 sequences, about a sixth seen once. CDR1 is SGHAT, CDR2 FQNNGV, per germline. CDR3 size: 13 residues. V gave up 5 bases and J gave up 7 bases, with 14 bases separating them.

Input material: blood. This clonotype originated in a woman aged 30 to 39 with Graves' hyperthyroidism that later progressed to Graves' ophthalmopathy. This chain links TRBV11-2 with TRBJ1-2, with no clear D. The CDR3 bases are TGTGCCAGCAGCCTCGCTACCCGCTCTGGCTACACCTTC. Translating it yields CASSLATRSGYTF.